This paragraph covers one T cell receptor beta chain sequence. The antigen is not known. This specimen comes from a study of cytomegalovirus exposure and HLA in healthy donors. As for the study in general: Most donors, roughly 82% of approximately 400 genotyped, fell in the Caucasian-associated ancestry cluster. Study-wide points: Specific recognition of CMV antigens was confirmed in vitro for a few chains (all CMV-associated). It is likely that the observed cluster of highly shared sequence variants was a sequencing artifact. There were some V segments, including TRBV6-2 and TRBV6-3, excluded as indistinguishable.

This PCR relied on a set of 60 Vbeta primers and 13 Jbeta primers. Clones were read by immunoSEQ multiplex PCR, and TCRdb kept only the in-frame ones, dropping some. This sample has over 150,000 clones, with about 70% found just once. V was clipped by 5 bases and J by 2 bases; unmatched bases: 8. This CDR3 contains 17 residues. Germline lookup yields CDR1 MNHEY and CDR2 SMNVEV (reference sequence). The TCR originated in a woman between 18 and 30 years old in good health and CMV-seropositive. The chain combines TRBV27 with TRBJ2-6, with 8 bases identical to TRBD1. Sequenced sample: PBMCs. The DNA for the CDR3 is TGTGCCAGCAGTCTCAGGGGGCGTCGTCCTGGGGCCAACGTCCTGACTTTC. Residues: CASSLRGRRPGANVLTF.